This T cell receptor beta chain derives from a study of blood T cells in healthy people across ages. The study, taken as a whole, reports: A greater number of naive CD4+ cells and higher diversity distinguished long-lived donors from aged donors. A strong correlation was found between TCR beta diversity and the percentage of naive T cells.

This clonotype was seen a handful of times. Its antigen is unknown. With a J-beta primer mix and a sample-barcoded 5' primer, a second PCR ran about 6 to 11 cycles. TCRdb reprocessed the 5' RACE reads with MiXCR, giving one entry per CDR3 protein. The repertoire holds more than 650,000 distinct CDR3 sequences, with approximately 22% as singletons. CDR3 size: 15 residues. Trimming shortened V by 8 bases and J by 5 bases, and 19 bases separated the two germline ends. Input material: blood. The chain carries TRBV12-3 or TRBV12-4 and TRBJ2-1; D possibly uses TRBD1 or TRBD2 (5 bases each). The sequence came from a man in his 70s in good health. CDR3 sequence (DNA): TGTGCCAGCCATGCCGGCCGGGGCAGAAACAATGAGCAGTTCTTC. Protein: CASHAGRGRNNEQFF.